One and the same sample provided the 31 T cell receptor beta chains below, sequenced in a study of blood T cell repertoires in COVID-19. Libraries were prepared by immunoSEQ multiplex PCR; TCRdb keeps only in-frame clonotypes and omits some of them. Counted here are 70,000 to 95,000 clones, approximately 87% occurring once; the ten biggest clones make up approximately 1.5%. Input material: peripheral blood. These receptors originate from a human donor with active COVID-19. The donor label of this sample is uncertain.

The chain employs TRBV6-6 and TRBJ1-3; D is ambiguous. CDR1 and CDR2 from the germline V gene are MNHNY and SVGAGI (reference sequence). The V end was cut by 6 bases, the J end by 8 bases, with 20 bases between. CDR3 length: 15 residues. The CDR3 DNA reads TGTGCCAGCAGCGGCGGACGGGAACTAACGCACACCATATATTTT. This gives the protein CASSGGRELTHTIYF.

The rearrangement joins TRBV7-2 to TRBJ2-5; 9 bases align to TRBD2. CDR1 is SGHTA, CDR2 FQGNSA, per germline. CDR3 length: 16 amino acids. The trim removed 5 bases at V and 5 bases at J, leaving 12 bases unmatched. The CDR3 is CASSPPGLASVETQYF. DNA for the CDR3: TGTGCCAGCAGCCCGCCGGGACTAGCTTCCGTCGAGACCCAGTACTTC. The entire variable domain, with the rest obtained from reference TRBV7-2 and TRBJ2-5, is as follows: GAGVSQSPSNKVTEKGKDVELRCDPISGHTALYWYRQSLGQGLEFLIYFQGNSAPDKSGLPSDRFSAERTGGSVSTLTIQRTQQEDSAVYLCASSPPGLASVETQYFGPGTRLLVL.

Note on this clone: Sequence at one end of the junction differs from germline and may be a read error. CDR3 amino acids: CASSQVRSGGQETQYF. The CDR3 coding sequence is TGCGCCAGTAGCCAAGTGCGGAGCGGGGGGCAAGAGACCCAGTACTTC. The chain links TRBV4-1 to TRBJ2-5; 9 bases line up with TRBD2. The CDR3 has 16 residues. The germline gives CDR1 MGHRA, CDR2 YSYEKL.

This clone was seen once. The CDR3 reads CASSLGQVSTEAFF. Written as DNA, the CDR3 is TGCGCCAGCAGCTTGGGACAGGTCAGCACTGAAGCTTTCTTT. The chain joins TRBV5-1 to TRBJ1-1; D is perhaps TRBD1 (6 bases). The CDR3 covers 14 residues. V lost 0 bases, J lost 4 bases, and 10 bases lay in between. Germline V CDR1 and CDR2: SGHRS, YFSETQ.

The CDR3 DNA sequence: TGTGCCAGCAGCAACCCAGGCGGGGGGGGGACTGAAGCTTTCTTT. This codes for CASSNPGGGGTEAFF. The V gene is TRBV27, the J gene TRBJ1-1, with a tentative D call TRBD1 (5 bases). The CDR3 runs to 15 residues. Per germline, CDR1 MNHEY and CDR2 SMNVEV (reference sequence). Trimming cost V 6 bases and J 5 bases, with 19 bases left between them.

The chain combines TRBV4-1 with TRBJ2-3, with a tentative D call TRBD1 (6 bases). The V end was cut by 1 base, the J end by 0 bases, with 11 bases between. The CDR3 has 16 amino acids. Germline V CDR1 and CDR2: MGHRA, YSYEKL. The CDR3 sequence is CASSQVDRLSTDTQYF. CDR3 DNA: TGCGCCAGCAGCCAAGTGGACAGATTAAGCACAGATACGCAGTATTTT.

The genes are TRBV11-2 and TRBJ1-1; D call uncertain. CDR1 is SGHAT, CDR2 FQNNGV, per germline. The CDR3 is 14 amino acids. V was pared by 5 bases and J by 4 bases, with 14 bases between. CDR3 coding DNA: TGTGCCAGCAGCGACATTAGACGGCGCACTGAAGCTTTCTTT. Its protein is CASSDIRRRTEAFF. Based on the CDR3 plus reference TRBV11-2 and TRBJ1-1, the full variable domain is EAGVAQSPRYKIIEKRQSVAFWCNPISGHATLYWYQQILGQGPKLLIQFQNNGVVDDSQLPKDRFSAERLKGVDSTLKIQPAKLEDSAVYLCASSDIRRRTEAFFGQGTRLTVV.

CDR3 region: CASRRIAGSSQYF. As DNA, the CDR3 is TGTGCCAGCAGGCGAATAGCGGGGTCTTCGCAGTATTTT. V usage is TRBV6-5 and J usage is TRBJ2-3; 8 positions agree with TRBD2. The CDR3 consists of 13 residues. Unmatched junction bases numbered 9, after V lost 6 bases and J lost 10 bases. The germline V gene has CDR1 MNHEY and CDR2 SVGAGI.

J is TRBJ1-2 and V is TRBV2; TRBD1 might be the D (5 bases). The V end lost 7 bases, the J end lost 4 bases, and 19 bases lay between the germline ends. Germline CDR1 and CDR2: SNHLY and FYNNEI. This CDR3 region has 15 residues. The CDR3 sequence: CASTYATVGRYGYTF. The CDR3 DNA reads TGTGCCAGCACCTACGCGACAGTGGGCCGCTATGGCTACACCTTC.

The CDR3 here is CASSLARGSVTEAFF. The CDR3 region has the DNA TGCGCCAGCAGCTTGGCGAGAGGGAGCGTCACTGAAGCTTTCTTT. The chain employs TRBV5-1 and TRBJ1-1; D is ambiguous. The CDR3 length is 15 residues. The germline V gene has CDR1 SGHRS and CDR2 YFSETQ. V was shortened by 0 bases and J by 4 bases, with 13 bases between the two germline ends.

V is TRBV5-1 and J is TRBJ1-2, with 9 bases that match TRBD1. This CDR3 region has 17 residues. Germline-derived CDR1 and CDR2 are SGHRS and YFSETQ. With 6 bases clipped from V and 2 bases from J, the junction kept 14 bases outside the gene matches. The CDR3 loop reads CASKAISRTGANYGYTF. In DNA form, the CDR3 reads TGCGCCAGCAAAGCCATCTCACGGACAGGGGCAAACTATGGCTACACCTTC.

The genes are TRBV27 and TRBJ2-3; 7 nucleotides line up with TRBD1. The germline gives CDR1 MNHEY, CDR2 SMNVEV (reference sequence). V shed 5 bases and J 5 bases; nucleotides not matched to a gene: 16. The CDR3 runs 17 residues. CDR3 DNA: TGTGCCAGCAGTCACAGAGCGACAGGGTCAGGAATAGATACGCAGTATTTT. Translated: CASSHRATGSGIDTQYF.

This chain uses TRBV5-4 with TRBJ2-3, with 8 bases fitting TRBD2. The CDR3 has 17 amino acids. The trim removed 3 bases at V and 2 bases at J, leaving 11 bases unmatched. Germline V gene data show CDR1 as SGHNT and CDR2 as YYREEE (reference sequence). Here the CDR3 reads CASSSLRGGGNTDTQYF. CDR3 DNA sequence: TGTGCCAGCAGCTCCCTCCGGGGCGGGGGGAACACAGATACGCAGTATTTT.

A single count supports this clone. The chain combines TRBV10-3 with TRBJ2-2; 9 bases agree with TRBD1. The CDR3 totals 14 residues. The germline CDR1 and CDR2 sequences are ENHRY and SYGVKD. The V gene end was trimmed by 10 bases and the J gene end by 3 bases; junction bases not matched to a gene: 6. This chain's CDR3 is CATAGTGYTGELFF. The CDR3 nucleotides are TGTGCCACTGCCGGGACAGGGTACACCGGGGAGCTGTTTTTT.

This chain joins TRBV28 and TRBJ1-1; D gene ambiguous. This CDR3 is built from 10 residues. V lost 5 bases and J 10 bases, leaving 8 bases between the germline ends. CDR1 and CDR2 (germline): MDHEN, SYDVKM. This CDR3 is CASSHRGAFF. As DNA, the CDR3 is TGTGCCAGCAGTCATCGAGGAGCTTTCTTT.

As for this clone: At one boundary the junction diverges from the germline segment, which might be a read error. This rearrangement joins TRBV7-9 to TRBJ2-5, with 9 bases fitting TRBD1. Germline loops: CDR1 SEHNR, CDR2 FQNEAQ (reference sequence). CDR3 length equals 15 residues. The CDR3 DNA reads TGTGCCAGCAGCGTAGCCGGGACAGGGAAAGAGACCCAGTACTTC. Translated: CASSVAGTGKETQYF.

The chain links TRBV19 to TRBJ2-2, with TRBD2 identical over 9 bases. CDR1 LNHDA and CDR2 SQIVND come from the germline V gene (reference sequence). CDR3 length: 14 amino acids. As DNA, the CDR3 is TGTGTCAGAGCGGGGGGCCCGAACACCGGGGAGCTGTTTTTT. Its translation is CVRAGGPNTGELFF.

The CDR3 loop is CASSLGLYNEQFF. The CDR3 nucleotides read TGTGCCAGCAGCTTAGGACTTTACAATGAGCAGTTCTTC. The V gene is TRBV7-3, the J gene TRBJ2-1, with D perhaps matching TRBD2 (5 bases). This CDR3 is built from 13 residues. Trimming removed 2 bases at V and 4 bases at J, with 6 bases between. Germline CDR1 reads SGHTA; CDR2 reads FQGTGA.

The rearrangement uses TRBV3-1 (or the pseudogene TRBV3-2) and TRBJ1-2; 7 bases are shared with TRBD1. In germline, CDR1 is LGHDT, CDR2 YNNKEL (reference sequence). This CDR3 is built from 15 residues. V was pared by 3 bases and J by 4 bases, with 8 bases of the junction left unmatched. The CDR3 DNA is TGTGCCAGCAGCCAGAGTCCCGGGACAGTCTATGGCTACACCTTC. As protein: CASSQSPGTVYGYTF.

As to this clone: One junction end does not reproduce the germline sequence, and a read error may be involved. The V and J genes are TRBV7-7 and TRBJ2-3, with 7 bases that match TRBD2. CDR1 and CDR2 from the germline V gene are SSHAT and FNYEAQ (reference sequence). The CDR3 is 15 amino acids. CDR3 in amino acids: CASSLALAGTDTQYF. CDR3 in DNA: TGTGCTAGCAGCTTAGCCCTAGCGGGCACAGATACGCAGTATTTT. The full variable domain, in which reference TRBV7-7 and TRBJ2-3 provide the parts outside the CDR3, is GAGVSQSPRYKVTKRGQDVTLRCDPISSHATLYWYQQALGQGPEFLTYFNYEAQPDKSGLPSDRFSAERPEGSISTLTIQRTEQRDSAMYRCASSLALAGTDTQYFGPGTRLTVL.

The chain couples TRBV5-6 to TRBJ2-1; possibly TRBD2 for D (6 bases). This CDR3 has 10 amino acids. V was cut by 7 bases and J by 7 bases, with 6 bases left in between. Germline V gives CDR1 SGHDT, CDR2 YYEEEE. For the CDR3, the DNA is TGTGCCAGCGGGAGGAATGAGCAGTTCTTC. Residues: CASGRNEQFF.

This clone has just one count. The genes are TRBV2 and TRBJ2-5; 9 bases map to TRBD1. The trim removed 8 bases at V and 0 bases at J, leaving 7 bases unmatched. CDR1 and CDR2 (germline): SNHLY, FYNNEI. The CDR3 extends over 15 amino acids. CDR3 DNA: TGTGCCAGCGGTAAGGACAGGGGTTACCAAGAGACCCAGTACTTC. Residues: CASGKDRGYQETQYF. Based on the CDR3 plus reference TRBV2 and TRBJ2-5, the full variable domain is EPEVTQTPSHQVTQMGQEVILRCVPISNHLYFYWYRQILGQKVEFLVSFYNNEISEKSEIFDDQFSVERPDGSNFTLKIRSTKLEDSAMYFCASGKDRGYQETQYFGPGTRLLVL.

The V and J genes are TRBV10-3 and TRBJ2-7; D unclear. From germline, CDR1 is ENHRY and CDR2 SYGVKD. CDR3 length equals 12 residues. The germline V and J ends were trimmed by 2 bases and 3 bases, with 5 bases remaining between them. The DNA for the CDR3 is TGTGCCATCAGTGAGACAGACTACGAGCAGTACTTC. Residues: CAISETDYEQYF.

The V gene is TRBV4-3, the J gene TRBJ2-3; 8 bases agree with TRBD2. Germline V gives CDR1 LGHNA, CDR2 YSLEER. The CDR3 runs to 15 residues. Trimming took 4 bases from V and 6 from J; bases not matched to a gene: 9. The CDR3 sequence is CASSPGLAGSDTQYF. CDR3 DNA sequence: TGCGCCAGCAGCCCCGGACTAGCAGGATCGGATACGCAGTATTTT.

The V gene is TRBV7-9, the J gene TRBJ1-5; 7 positions agree with TRBD1. The CDR3 spans 14 residues. Germline V gives CDR1 SEHNR, CDR2 FQNEAQ (reference sequence). V lost 7 bases and J lost 4; bases outside the gene matches: 7. The CDR3 region has the DNA TGTGCCAGCACCATGACAGGGAGAAATCAGCCCCAGCATTTT. Translating it yields CASTMTGRNQPQHF.

The J gene is TRBJ1-1, the V gene TRBV7-9, with D uncertain. With 2 bases removed from V and 6 bases from J, the gap between germline ends came to 16 bases. The CDR3 covers 15 residues. Germline CDR1 and CDR2: SEHNR and FQNEAQ (reference sequence). CDR3 nucleotide sequence: TGTGCCAGCAGCTTAATGGGGAGATCGGGCTCTGAAGCTTTCTTT. This sequence encodes CASSLMGRSGSEAFF. Variable domain in full (rest from reference TRBV7-9 and TRBJ1-1): DTGVSQNPRHKITKRGQNVTFRCDPISEHNRLYWYRQTLGQGPEFLTYFQNEAQLEKSRLLSDRFSAERPKGSFSTLEIQRTEQGDSAMYLCASSLMGRSGSEAFFGQGTRLTVV.

The gene calls are TRBV5-4 and TRBJ1-2; D is possibly TRBD1 (5 bases). Germline V gives CDR1 SGHNT, CDR2 YYREEE (reference sequence). The CDR3 runs 14 residues. The V end lost 0 bases, the J end lost 7 bases, and 13 bases lay between the germline ends. CDR3 sequence (DNA): TGTGCCAGCAGCTTGGCCGGGCAGGGTCCTGGCTACACCTTC. Its protein is CASSLAGQGPGYTF.

J is TRBJ2-5 and V is TRBV7-6, with TRBD2 matching over 11 bases. The V and J ends lost 8 bases and 6 bases, in that order; junction bases with no gene match: 17. CDR3 length: 17 residues. CDR1 is SGHVS and CDR2 is FNYEAQ in the germline V gene. In DNA form, the CDR3 reads TGTGCCAGCGCCATAGCGGGGGGGGAACTAAGGGTAAAGACCCAGTACTTC. It specifies CASAIAGGELRVKTQYF.

This clone occurred a few times. This chain uses TRBV29-1 with TRBJ1-3; 9 bases match TRBD1. This CDR3 region has 16 residues. The germline V gene has CDR1 SQVTM and CDR2 ANQGSEA. The ends lost 5 bases at V and 4 bases at J; junction bases unmatched: 12. CDR3 amino acids: CSVPPSGQGYGNTIYF. Here the CDR3 DNA reads TGCAGCGTTCCCCCCTCGGGACAGGGCTACGGAAACACCATATATTTT.

V gene TRBV19 combines with J gene TRBJ1-5; weak D call: TRBD1 (6 bases). The CDR3 has 12 amino acids. The ends were cut back, 5 bases at V and 4 bases at J, with 6 bases in the middle. CDR1 is LNHDA, CDR2 SQIVND, per germline (reference sequence). Here the CDR3 DNA reads TGTGCCAGTAGTCAGGGGAATCAGCCCCAGCATTTT. Its protein product is CASSQGNQPQHF.

The chain's CDR3 is CASSYGGFGEAFF. The CDR3 DNA sequence: TGTGCCAGCAGCTATGGGGGCTTCGGTGAAGCTTTCTTT. The J gene is TRBJ1-1, the V gene TRBV7-9; D may be TRBD1 (6 bases). The CDR3 contains 13 residues. Germline-derived CDR1 and CDR2 are SEHNR and FQNEAQ (reference sequence). The V end was cut by 4 bases, the J end by 7 bases, with 13 bases between. The full variable domain, with the rest looked up from reference TRBV7-9 and TRBJ1-1, is DTGVSQNPRHKITKRGQNVTFRCDPISEHNRLYWYRQTLGQGPEFLTYFQNEAQLEKSRLLSDRFSAERPKGSFSTLEIQRTEQGDSAMYLCASSYGGFGEAFFGQGTRLTVV.